One TCR beta chain is described in this entry. Method: immunoSEQ multiplex PCR; TCRdb's copy keeps in-frame clones and lacks some. Found here are more than 300,000 clones, about 82% of them singletons; the top ten hold more than 1.5%. The CDR3 totals 16 residues. Trimming removed 4 bases at V and 2 bases at J, with 17 bases between. CDR1 and CDR2 from the germline V gene are SGDLS and YYNGEE. The data are from a study of Ad26.COV2.S vaccination and SARS-CoV-2 variants. As to treatment: approximately 18 received Ad26.COV2.S at low or high dose, single or two shots; 5 received placebo; per-sample allocation not given. Material that was analyzed had been drawn on day 63 after the first vaccine or placebo injection.

The chain links TRBV9 to TRBJ2-3, with D perhaps given as TRBD1 or TRBD2 (5 bases each). The starting material was peripheral blood, obtained in a trial of Ad26.COV2.S vaccine versus placebo. The TCR sequence derives from a person aged 18-65 years who received the Ad26.COV2.S COVID-19 vaccine or a placebo. For the CDR3, the DNA is TGTGCCAGCAGCCCCAGGGTAGGACTCTCCACAGATACGCAGTATTTT. Residues: CASSPRVGLSTDTQYF.